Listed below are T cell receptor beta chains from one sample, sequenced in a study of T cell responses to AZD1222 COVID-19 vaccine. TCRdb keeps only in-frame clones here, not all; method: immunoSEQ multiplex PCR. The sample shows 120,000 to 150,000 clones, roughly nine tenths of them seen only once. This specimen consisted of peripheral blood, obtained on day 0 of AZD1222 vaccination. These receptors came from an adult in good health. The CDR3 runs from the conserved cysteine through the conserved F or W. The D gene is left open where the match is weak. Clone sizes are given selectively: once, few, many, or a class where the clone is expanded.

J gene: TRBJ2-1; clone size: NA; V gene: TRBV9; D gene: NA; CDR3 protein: CASSFYNEQFF; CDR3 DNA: TGTGCCAGCAGCTTTTACAATGAGCAGTTCTTC
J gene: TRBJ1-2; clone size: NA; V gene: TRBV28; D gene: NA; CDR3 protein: CASSETGSRGYTF; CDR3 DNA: TGTGCCAGCAGTGAAACAGGGTCTCGAGGCTACACCTTC
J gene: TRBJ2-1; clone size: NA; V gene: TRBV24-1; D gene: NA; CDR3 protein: CATIMRSYNEQFF; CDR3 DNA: TGTGCCACCATTATGCGCTCCTACAATGAGCAGTTCTTC
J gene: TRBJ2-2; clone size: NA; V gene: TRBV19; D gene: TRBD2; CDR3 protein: CASLRLAGGGNTGELFF; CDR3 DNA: TGTGCCAGTCTCCGACTAGCGGGAGGTGGAAACACCGGGGAGCTGTTTTTT
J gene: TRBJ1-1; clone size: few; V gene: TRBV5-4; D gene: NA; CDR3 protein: CASRSLGPNTEAFF; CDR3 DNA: TGTGCCAGCAGAAGCTTAGGGCCGAACACTGAAGCTTTCTTT
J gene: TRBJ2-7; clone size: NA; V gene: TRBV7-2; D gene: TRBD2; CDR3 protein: CASSVASGRAHEQYF; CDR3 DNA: TGTGCCAGCAGCGTAGCTAGCGGGAGGGCCCACGAGCAGTACTTC
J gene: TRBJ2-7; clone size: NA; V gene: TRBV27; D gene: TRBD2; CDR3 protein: CASSLSLAGGDEQYF; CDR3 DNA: TGTGCCAGCAGTTTATCCCTAGCGGGAGGGGACGAGCAGTACTTC
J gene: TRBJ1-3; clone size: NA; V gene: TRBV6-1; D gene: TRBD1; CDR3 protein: CASSELPLGTGGWNTIYF; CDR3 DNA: TGTGCCAGCAGTGAACTACCTCTCGGGACAGGGGGATGGAACACCATATATTTT
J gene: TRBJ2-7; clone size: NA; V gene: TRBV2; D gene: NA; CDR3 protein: CASSGQGRGNEQYF; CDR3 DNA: TGTGCCAGCAGTGGACAGGGGAGGGGTAACGAGCAGTACTTC
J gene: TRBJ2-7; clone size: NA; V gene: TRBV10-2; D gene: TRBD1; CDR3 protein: CATSPGQGFNEQYF; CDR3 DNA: TGCGCCACTTCTCCGGGACAGGGCTTTAACGAGCAGTACTTC
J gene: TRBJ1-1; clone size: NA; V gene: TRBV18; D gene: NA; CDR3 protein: CASSLNAPDRNTEAFF; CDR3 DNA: TGTGCCAGCTCACTTAACGCCCCCGATCGGAACACTGAAGCTTTCTTT
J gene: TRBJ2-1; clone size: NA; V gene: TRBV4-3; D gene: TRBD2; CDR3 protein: CASSQEAGGPYNEQFF; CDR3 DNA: TGCGCCAGCAGCCAAGAGGCGGGAGGCCCCTACAATGAGCAGTTCTTC
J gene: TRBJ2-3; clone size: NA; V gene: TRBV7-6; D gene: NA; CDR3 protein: CASSPEVSLGTDTQYF; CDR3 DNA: TGTGCCAGCAGCCCCGAGGTTAGCTTAGGGACAGATACGCAGTATTTT